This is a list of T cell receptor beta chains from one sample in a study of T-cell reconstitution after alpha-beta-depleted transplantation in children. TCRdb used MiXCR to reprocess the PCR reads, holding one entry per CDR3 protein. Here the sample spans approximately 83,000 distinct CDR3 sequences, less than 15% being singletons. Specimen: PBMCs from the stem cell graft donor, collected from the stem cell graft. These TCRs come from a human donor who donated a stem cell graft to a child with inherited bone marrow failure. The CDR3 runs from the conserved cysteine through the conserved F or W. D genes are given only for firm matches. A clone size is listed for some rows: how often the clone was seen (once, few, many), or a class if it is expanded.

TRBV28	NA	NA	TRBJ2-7	CASSLVGGTGDIYEQYF	TGTGCCAGCAGTTTGGTGGGGGGAACCGGTGATATCTACGAGCAGTACTTC
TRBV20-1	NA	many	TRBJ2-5	CSAGASRSQETQYF	TGCAGTGCGGGGGCCTCGCGGTCCCAAGAGACCCAGTACTTC
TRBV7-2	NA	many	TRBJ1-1	CASSFGANTEAFF	TGTGCCAGCAGCTTTGGAGCGAACACTGAAGCTTTCTTT
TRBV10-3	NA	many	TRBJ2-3	CAISELRGSTDTQYF	TGTGCCATCAGTGAGCTACGGGGTAGCACAGATACGCAGTATTTT
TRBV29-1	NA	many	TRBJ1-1	CSGVGQLNTEAFF	TGCAGCGGGGTCGGACAGCTGAACACTGAAGCTTTCTTT
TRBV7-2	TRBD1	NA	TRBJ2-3	CASSVGQGLDTQYF	TGTGCCAGCAGCGTAGGACAGGGGCTAGATACGCAGTATTTT
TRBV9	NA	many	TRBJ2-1	CASSVGRPNEQFF	TGTGCCAGCAGCGTCGGCAGACCTAATGAGCAGTTCTTC
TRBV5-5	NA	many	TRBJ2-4	CASSLSVAEAQNIQYF	TGTGCCAGCAGCTTGTCGGTAGCAGAAGCCCAAAACATTCAGTACTTC
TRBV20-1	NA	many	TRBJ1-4	CSARDRRRDNEKLFF	TGCAGTGCTAGAGATCGGCGAAGAGACAATGAAAAACTGTTTTTT
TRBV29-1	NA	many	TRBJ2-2	CSATGGLENTGELFF	TGCAGCGCTACGGGTGGTCTCGAGAACACCGGGGAGCTGTTTTTT
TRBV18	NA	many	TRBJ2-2	CASSPRQVNTGELFF	TGTGCCAGCTCACCAAGACAAGTGAACACCGGGGAGCTGTTTTTT
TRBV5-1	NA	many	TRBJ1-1	CASSFGERLNTEAFF	TGCGCCAGCAGCTTTGGGGAGCGACTGAACACTGAAGCTTTCTTT
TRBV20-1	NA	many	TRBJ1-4	CRAGPSNEKLFF	TGCAGGGCGGGCCCCTCGAATGAAAAACTGTTTTTT
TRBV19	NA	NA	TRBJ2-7	CASSIGTGAYEQYF	TGTGCCAGTAGTATCGGGACGGGAGCCTACGAGCAGTACTTC
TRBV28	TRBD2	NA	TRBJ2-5	CASSLSGRLDETQYF	TGTGCCAGCAGTCTTAGCGGGAGGTTGGACGAGACCCAGTACTTC
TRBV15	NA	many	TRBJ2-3	CATSRGPGRTDTQYF	TGTGCCACCAGCAGAGGGCCCGGGAGAACAGATACGCAGTATTTT
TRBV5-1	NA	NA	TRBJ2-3	CASSLGFPAGTTDTQYF	TGCGCCAGCAGCTTAGGGTTCCCCGCAGGGACCACAGATACGCAGTATTTT
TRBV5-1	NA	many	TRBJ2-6	CASSPGATGANVLTF	TGCGCCAGCAGCCCAGGGGCTACTGGGGCCAACGTCCTGACTTTC
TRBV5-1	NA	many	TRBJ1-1	CASSPLLVGGGNTEAFF	TGCGCCAGCAGCCCTCTTCTCGTGGGAGGGGGGAACACTGAAGCTTTCTTT
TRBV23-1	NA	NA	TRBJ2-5	CASSQRGTVPQETQYF	TGCGCCAGCAGTCAACGGGGGACAGTTCCCCAAGAGACCCAGTACTTC
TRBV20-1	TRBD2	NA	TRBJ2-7	CSARVPGGAYEQYF	TGCAGTGCTAGAGTTCCGGGGGGAGCCTACGAGCAGTACTTC
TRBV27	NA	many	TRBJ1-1	CASSFAGTNTEAFF	TGTGCCAGCAGTTTCGCCGGTACGAACACTGAAGCTTTCTTT
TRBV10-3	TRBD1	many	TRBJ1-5	CAISESRGQGDQPQHF	TGTGCCATCAGTGAGTCGAGGGGCCAGGGGGATCAGCCCCAGCATTTT
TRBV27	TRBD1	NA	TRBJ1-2	CASSSIAYRQGAYGYTF	TGTGCCAGCAGTTCTATCGCTTACCGACAGGGGGCGTATGGCTACACCTTC
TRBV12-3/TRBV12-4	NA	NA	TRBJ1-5	CASRPGTGSNQPQHF	TGTGCCAGCAGACCGGGGACGGGTAGCAATCAGCCCCAGCATTTT
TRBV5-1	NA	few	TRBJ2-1	CASSLRAGAGNEQFF	TGCGCCAGCAGCTTGAGGGCGGGCGCGGGGAATGAGCAGTTCTTC
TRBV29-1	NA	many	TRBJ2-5	CSGGWETQYF	TGCAGTGGTGGATGGGAGACCCAGTACTTC
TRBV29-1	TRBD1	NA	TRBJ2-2	CSVEDRGRQTGELFF	TGCAGCGTTGAAGACAGGGGGCGGCAAACCGGGGAGCTGTTTTTT
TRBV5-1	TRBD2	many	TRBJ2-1	CASSPGLAGRLSSYNEQFF	TGCGCCAGCAGCCCTGGACTAGCGGGGAGGTTGAGCTCCTACAATGAGCAGTTCTTC
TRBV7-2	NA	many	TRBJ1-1	CASSPRPTAGGNTEAFF	TGTGCCAGCAGCCCTAGACCGACAGCCGGAGGGAACACTGAAGCTTTCTTT
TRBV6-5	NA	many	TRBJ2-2	CASSYGPTGELFF	TGTGCCAGCAGTTACGGTCCCACCGGGGAGCTGTTTTTT
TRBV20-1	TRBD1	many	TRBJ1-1	CSARTQDRGGTEAFF	TGCAGTGCTAGAACTCAAGACAGGGGTGGAACTGAAGCTTTCTTT
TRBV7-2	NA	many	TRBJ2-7	CASSASTGYYEQYF	TGTGCCAGCAGCGCCTCAACTGGATACTACGAGCAGTACTTC